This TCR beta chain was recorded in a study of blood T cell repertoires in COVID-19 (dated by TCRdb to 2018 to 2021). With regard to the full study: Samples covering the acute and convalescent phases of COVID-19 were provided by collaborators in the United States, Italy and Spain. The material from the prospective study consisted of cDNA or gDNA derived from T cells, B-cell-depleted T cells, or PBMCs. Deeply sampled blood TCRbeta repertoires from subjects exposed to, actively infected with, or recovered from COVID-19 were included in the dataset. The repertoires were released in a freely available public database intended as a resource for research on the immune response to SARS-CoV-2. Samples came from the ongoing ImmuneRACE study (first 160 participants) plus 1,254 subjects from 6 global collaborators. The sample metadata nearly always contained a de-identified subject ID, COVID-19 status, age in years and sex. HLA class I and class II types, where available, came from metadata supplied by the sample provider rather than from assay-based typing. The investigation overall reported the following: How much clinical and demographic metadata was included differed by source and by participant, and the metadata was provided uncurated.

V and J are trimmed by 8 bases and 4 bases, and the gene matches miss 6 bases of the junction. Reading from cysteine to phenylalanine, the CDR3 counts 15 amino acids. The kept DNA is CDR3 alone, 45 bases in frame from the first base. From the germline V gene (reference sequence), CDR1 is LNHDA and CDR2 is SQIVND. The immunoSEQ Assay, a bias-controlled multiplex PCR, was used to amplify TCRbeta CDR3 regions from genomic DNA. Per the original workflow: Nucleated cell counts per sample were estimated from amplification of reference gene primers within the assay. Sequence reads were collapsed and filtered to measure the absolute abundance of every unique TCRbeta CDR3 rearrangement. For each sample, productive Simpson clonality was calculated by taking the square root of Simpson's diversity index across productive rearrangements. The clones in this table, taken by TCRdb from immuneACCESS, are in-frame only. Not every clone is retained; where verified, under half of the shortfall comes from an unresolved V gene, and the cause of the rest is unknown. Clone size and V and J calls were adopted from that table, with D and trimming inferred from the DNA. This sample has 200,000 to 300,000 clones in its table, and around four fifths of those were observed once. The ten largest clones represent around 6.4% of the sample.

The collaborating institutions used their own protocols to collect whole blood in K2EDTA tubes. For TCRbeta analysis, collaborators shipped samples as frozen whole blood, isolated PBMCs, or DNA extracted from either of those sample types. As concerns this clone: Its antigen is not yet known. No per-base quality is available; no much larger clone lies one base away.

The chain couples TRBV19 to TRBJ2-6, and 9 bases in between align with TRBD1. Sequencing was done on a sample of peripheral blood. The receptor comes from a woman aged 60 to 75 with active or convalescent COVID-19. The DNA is TGTGCCAGTGTACAGGGGGCTTACGGGGCCAACGTCCTGACTTTC. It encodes CASVQGAYGANVLTF. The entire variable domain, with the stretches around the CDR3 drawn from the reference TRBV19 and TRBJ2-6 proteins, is DGGITQSPKYLFRKEGQNVTLSCEQNLNHDAMYWYRQDPGQGLRLIYYSQIVNDFQKGDIAEGYSVSREKKESFPLTVTSAQKNPTAFYLCASVQGAYGANVLTFGAGSRLTVL.